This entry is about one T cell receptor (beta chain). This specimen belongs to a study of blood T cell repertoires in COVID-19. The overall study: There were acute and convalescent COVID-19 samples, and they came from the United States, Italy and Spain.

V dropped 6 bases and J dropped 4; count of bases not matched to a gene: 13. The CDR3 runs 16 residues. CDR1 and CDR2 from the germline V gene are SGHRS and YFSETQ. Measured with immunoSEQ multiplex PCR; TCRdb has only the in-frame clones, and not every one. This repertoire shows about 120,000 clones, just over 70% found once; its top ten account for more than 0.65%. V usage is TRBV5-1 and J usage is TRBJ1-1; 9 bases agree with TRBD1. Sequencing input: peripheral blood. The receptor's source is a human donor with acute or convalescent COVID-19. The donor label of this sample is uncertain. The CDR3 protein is CASTPAGTGFGTEAFF. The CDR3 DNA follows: TGCGCCAGCACCCCGGCCGGGACAGGGTTTGGCACTGAAGCTTTCTTT.